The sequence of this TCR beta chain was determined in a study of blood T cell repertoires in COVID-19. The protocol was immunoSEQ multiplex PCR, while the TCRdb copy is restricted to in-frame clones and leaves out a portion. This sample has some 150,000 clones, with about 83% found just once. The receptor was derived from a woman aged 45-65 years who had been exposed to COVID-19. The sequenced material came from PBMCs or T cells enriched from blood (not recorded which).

The chain's CDR3 is CASSLTERGGADTQYF. CDR3 coding DNA: TGTGCCAGCAGCTTGACGGAGCGGGGGGGCGCAGATACGCAGTATTTT. The rearrangement links TRBV5-4 to TRBJ2-3, with 10 bases aligning to TRBD2. Germline values: CDR1 SGHNT, CDR2 YYREEE (reference sequence). J gave up 4 bases and V 1 base, and 6 bases lay outside the gene matches. The CDR3 is made up of 16 amino acids.